Here is one T cell receptor (beta chain) with its context. The antigen remains undetermined. These data are taken from a study of Ad26.COV2.S vaccination and SARS-CoV-2 variants. Losses at the gene ends were 0 bases for V and 4 bases for J; bases not matched to a gene: 7. From germline, CDR1 is LGHDT and CDR2 YNNKEL (reference sequence). CDR3 length: 17 residues. Treatment of the sample: about 20 received Ad26.COV2.S at low or high dose, single or two shots; about 5 received placebo; per-sample allocation not given. The study sampled participants on day 63 after the first vaccine or placebo injection. An adult donor aged 18-55 years was enrolled in Boston. Findings of the study overall: The TCR breadth and depth analyses may have produced an underestimate of total T cell responses. After vaccination, reports described spike-specific CD8+ and CD4+ T cell responses as showing substantial breadth.

TCRdb's copy holds only in-frame clones and misses some; the assay was immunoSEQ multiplex PCR. The sample lists hundreds of thousands of clones, roughly nine tenths occurring once. The chain recombines TRBV3-1 (or the pseudogene TRBV3-2) with TRBJ2-5, with 11 positions matching TRBD2. This receptor was taken from a person between 18 and 65 years old who received the Ad26.COV2.S COVID-19 vaccine or a placebo. The sample consisted of peripheral blood, taken in a trial of Ad26.COV2.S vaccine versus placebo. CDR3 protein: CASSQDGIAGGSETQYF. The CDR3 DNA reads TGTGCCAGCAGCCAAGATGGGATAGCGGGAGGGTCAGAGACCCAGTACTTC.